This TCR beta chain was recovered during a study of T cells in Graves' hyperthyroidism and ophthalmopathy. Germline CDR1 is MNHNS and CDR2 is SASEGT. The CDR3 spans 14 residues. Trimming stripped 5 bases from V and 2 bases from J, with 10 bases between. This clonotype was detected many times. The CDR3 regions of TCR beta were amplified from RNA transcripts. Researchers ran a first-round RT-PCR on the TCR CDR3 using the HTBI primer set. TCRdb passed the multiplex PCR reads through MiXCR, listing each CDR3 protein once. The sample contains about 200,000 distinct CDR3 sequences, around a sixth of which appear only once.

This receptor was obtained from a woman aged 45 to 65 with Graves' hyperthyroidism. Sequenced: blood. The V and J genes are TRBV6-1 and TRBJ1-3; D is perhaps TRBD1 (6 bases). The CDR3 is CASSTAGAGNTIYF. The CDR3 nucleotides read TGTGCCAGCAGTACCGCAGGGGCTGGAAACACCATATATTTT.